This TCR beta chain was recorded in a study of T cell repertoires in cytomegalovirus infection. The CDR3 totals 14 residues. Trimming left V 4 bases short and J 0 bases short, with 10 bases between. CDR1 is SQVTM and CDR2 is ANQGSEA in the germline V gene. TCRdb independently ran MiXCR on the reads; one entry per CDR3 protein. The sample shows around 170,000 distinct CDR3 sequences, 13% to 15% of them seen only once. This TCR was sampled from a human donor in good health (CMV status not recorded). Some clones in this sample may be carry-over from other donors' samples. The sample comprised PBMCs. The chain employs TRBV29-1 and TRBJ1-5, with D possibly being TRBD1 (5 bases). CDR3 protein: CSVGGIYSNQPQHF. The CDR3 DNA reads as TGCAGCGTTGGGGGGATCTATAGCAATCAGCCCCAGCATTTT.